This paragraph reports one T cell receptor (beta chain). CDR1 is SGHTA, CDR2 FQGNSA, per germline. Trimming took off 0 bases at V and 5 bases at J, with 19 bases between the two ends. This CDR3 is 17 amino acids long. This entry comes from a study of blood T cell repertoires in COVID-19. Some clones are missing from TCRdb's copy, which holds only in-frame ones; the method was immunoSEQ multiplex PCR. The table lists 200,000 to 250,000 clones, roughly 84% of them singletons. V is TRBV7-2 and J is TRBJ1-2, with a weak D call TRBD1 (5 bases). Material for sequencing was peripheral blood. The TCR originated in a woman of 80 years or more with acute or convalescent COVID-19. The CDR3 region has the DNA TGTGCCAGCAGCTTAGCGCTGGGGGTTCCGGGGGATTATGGCTACACCTTC. Translating it yields CASSLALGVPGDYGYTF.